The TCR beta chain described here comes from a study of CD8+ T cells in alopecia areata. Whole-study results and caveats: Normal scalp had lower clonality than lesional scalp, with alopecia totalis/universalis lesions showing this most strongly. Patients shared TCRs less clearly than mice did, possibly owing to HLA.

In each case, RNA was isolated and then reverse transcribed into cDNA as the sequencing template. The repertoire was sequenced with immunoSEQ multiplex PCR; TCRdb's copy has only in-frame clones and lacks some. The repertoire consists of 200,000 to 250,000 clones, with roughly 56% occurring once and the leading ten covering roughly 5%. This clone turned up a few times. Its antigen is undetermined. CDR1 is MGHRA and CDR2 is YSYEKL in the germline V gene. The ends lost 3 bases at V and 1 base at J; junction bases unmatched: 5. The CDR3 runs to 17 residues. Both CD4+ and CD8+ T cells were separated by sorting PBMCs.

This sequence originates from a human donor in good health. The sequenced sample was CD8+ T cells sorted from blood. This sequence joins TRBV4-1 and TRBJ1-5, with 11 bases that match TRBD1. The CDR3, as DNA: TGCGCCAGCAGCCAGAAGGGGACAGGGGGAAGCAATCAGCCCCAGCATTTT. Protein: CASSQKGTGGSNQPQHF.